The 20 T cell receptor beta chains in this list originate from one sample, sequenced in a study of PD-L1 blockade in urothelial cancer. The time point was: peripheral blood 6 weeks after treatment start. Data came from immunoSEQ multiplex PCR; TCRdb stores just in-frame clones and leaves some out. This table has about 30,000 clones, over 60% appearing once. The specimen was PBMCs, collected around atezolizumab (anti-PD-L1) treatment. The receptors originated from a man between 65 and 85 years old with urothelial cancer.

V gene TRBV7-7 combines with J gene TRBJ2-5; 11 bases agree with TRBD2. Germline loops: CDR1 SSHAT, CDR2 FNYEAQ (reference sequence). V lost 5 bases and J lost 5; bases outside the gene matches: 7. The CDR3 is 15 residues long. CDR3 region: CASSPSPSGGETQYF. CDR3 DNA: TGTGCCAGCAGCCCCTCCCCTAGCGGGGGGGAGACCCAGTACTTC.

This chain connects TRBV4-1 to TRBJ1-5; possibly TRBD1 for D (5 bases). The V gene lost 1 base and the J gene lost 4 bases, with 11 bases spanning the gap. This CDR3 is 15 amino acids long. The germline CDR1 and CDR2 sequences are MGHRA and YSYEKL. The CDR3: CASSQGWGENQPQHF. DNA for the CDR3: TGCGCCAGCAGCCAAGGTTGGGGGGAAAATCAGCCCCAGCATTTT.

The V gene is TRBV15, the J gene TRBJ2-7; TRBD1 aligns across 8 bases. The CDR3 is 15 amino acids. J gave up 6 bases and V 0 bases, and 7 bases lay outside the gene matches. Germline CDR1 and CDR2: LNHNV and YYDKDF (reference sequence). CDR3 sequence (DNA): TGTGCCACCAGCAGAGACCGGACCACAGGGGGCGAGCAGTACTTC. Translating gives CATSRDRTTGGEQYF.

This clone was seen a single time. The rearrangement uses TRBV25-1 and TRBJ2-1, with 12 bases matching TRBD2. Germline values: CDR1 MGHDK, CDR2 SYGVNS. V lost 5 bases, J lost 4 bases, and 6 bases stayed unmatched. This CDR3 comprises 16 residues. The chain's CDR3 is CASSMSSGRAYNEQFF. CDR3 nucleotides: TGTGCCAGCAGTATGTCTAGCGGGAGGGCTTACAATGAGCAGTTCTTC.

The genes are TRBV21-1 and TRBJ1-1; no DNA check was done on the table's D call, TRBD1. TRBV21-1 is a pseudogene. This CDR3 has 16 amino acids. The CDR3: CASRQGAREFNTEAFF. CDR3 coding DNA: TGTGCCAGCCGACAGGGGGCGCGGGAATTTAACACTGAAGCTTTCTTT.

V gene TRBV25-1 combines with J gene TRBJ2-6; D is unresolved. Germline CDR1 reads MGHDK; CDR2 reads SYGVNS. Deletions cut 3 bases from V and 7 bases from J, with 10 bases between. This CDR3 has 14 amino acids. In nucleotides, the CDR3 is TGTGCCAGCAGTGAGGCCCCCGATGCCAACGTCCTGACTTTC. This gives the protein CASSEAPDANVLTF.

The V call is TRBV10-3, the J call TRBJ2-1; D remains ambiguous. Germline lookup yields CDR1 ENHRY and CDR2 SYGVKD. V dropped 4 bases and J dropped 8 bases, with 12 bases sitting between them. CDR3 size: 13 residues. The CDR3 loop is CAISAARQHEQFF. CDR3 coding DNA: TGTGCCATCAGTGCGGCTAGGCAGCATGAGCAGTTCTTC.

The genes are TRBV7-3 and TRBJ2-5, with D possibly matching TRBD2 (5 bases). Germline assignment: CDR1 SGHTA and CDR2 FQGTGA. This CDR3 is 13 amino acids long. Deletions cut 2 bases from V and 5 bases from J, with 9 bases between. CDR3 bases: TGTGCCAGCAGCTTAGAGGGTACGGAGACCCAGTACTTC. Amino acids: CASSLEGTETQYF.

The CDR3 loop is CASSLIDAGELFF. CDR3 nucleotides: TGTGCCAGCAGCTTAATAGATGCCGGGGAGCTGTTTTTT. V is TRBV7-3 and J is TRBJ2-2, with unresolved D. V gave up 1 base and J gave up 6 bases, with 6 bases separating them. CDR3 length: 13 amino acids. Looked up from germline, CDR1 is SGHTA and CDR2 is FQGTGA.

The CDR3 protein is CASSSSTSEETQYF. The CDR3 DNA reads as TGTGCCAGCAGCTCATCGACTAGCGAGGAGACCCAGTACTTC. The chain uses TRBV7-2 and TRBJ2-5, with TRBD2 identical over 8 bases. There are 14 residues in the CDR3. V dropped 4 bases and J dropped 5; count of bases not matched to a gene: 6. The germline V gene has CDR1 SGHTA and CDR2 FQGNSA.

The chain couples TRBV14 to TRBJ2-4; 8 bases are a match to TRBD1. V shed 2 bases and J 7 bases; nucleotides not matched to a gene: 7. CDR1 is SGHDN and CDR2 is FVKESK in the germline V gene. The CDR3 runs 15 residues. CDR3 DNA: TGTGCCAGCAGCCAACTAGACAGGGGCAAGAACATTCAGTACTTC. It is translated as CASSQLDRGKNIQYF.

The CDR3 is CASSLRSGSDTQYF. CDR3 nucleotides: TGTGCCAGCAGCTTACGGTCGGGTTCAGATACGCAGTATTTT. The chain uses TRBV5-6 and TRBJ2-3; D is ambiguous. The germline gives CDR1 SGHDT, CDR2 YYEEEE. Trimming shortened V by 2 bases and J by 4 bases, and 11 bases separated the two germline ends. This CDR3 is 14 amino acids long.

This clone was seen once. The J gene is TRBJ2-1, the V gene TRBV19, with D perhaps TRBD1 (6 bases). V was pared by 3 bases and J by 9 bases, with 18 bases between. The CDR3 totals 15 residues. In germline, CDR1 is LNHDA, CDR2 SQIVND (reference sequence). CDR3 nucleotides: TGTGCCAGTAGTATTTTCCCCCTGATAGGGGGTGAGCAGTTCTTC. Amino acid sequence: CASSIFPLIGGEQFF.

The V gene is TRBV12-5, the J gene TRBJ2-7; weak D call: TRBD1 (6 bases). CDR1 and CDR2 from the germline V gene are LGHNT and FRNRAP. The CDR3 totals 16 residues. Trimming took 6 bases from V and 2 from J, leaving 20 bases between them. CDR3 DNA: TGTGCTAGTGGACCCAGGGGTGGGGGCGTAACCTACGAGCAGTACTTC. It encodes CASGPRGGGVTYEQYF.

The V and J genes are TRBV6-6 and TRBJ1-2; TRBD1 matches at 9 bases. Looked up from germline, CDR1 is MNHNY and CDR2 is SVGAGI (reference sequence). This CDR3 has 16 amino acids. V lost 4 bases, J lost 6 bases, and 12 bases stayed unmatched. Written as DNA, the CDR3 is TGTGCCAGCAGTTCCCCCCTCCTTGACAGGGGGAATGGCTACACCTTC. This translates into CASSSPLLDRGNGYTF.

The CDR3 DNA is TGTGCCAGCAGCCCCCGGAGACAGGGAATTTTTTTGACTGAAGCTTTCTTT. Residues: CASSPRRQGIFLTEAFF. The rearrangement joins TRBV7-9 to TRBJ1-1; 7 bases fit TRBD1. V lost 5 bases and J lost 5; bases outside the gene matches: 17. The CDR3 has 17 amino acids. Germline assignment: CDR1 SEHNR and CDR2 FQNEAQ (reference sequence). Full variable domain (remainder filled in from reference TRBV7-9 and TRBJ1-1): DTGVSQNPRHKITKRGQNVTFRCDPISEHNRLYWYRQTLGQGPEFLTYFQNEAQLEKSRLLSDRFSAERPKGSFSTLEIQRTEQGDSAMYLCASSPRRQGIFLTEAFFGQGTRLTVV.

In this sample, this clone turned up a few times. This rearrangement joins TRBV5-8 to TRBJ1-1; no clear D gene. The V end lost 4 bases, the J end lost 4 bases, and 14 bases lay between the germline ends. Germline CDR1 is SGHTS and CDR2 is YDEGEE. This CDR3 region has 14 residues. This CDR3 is CASSPLPIPTEAFF. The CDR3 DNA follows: TGTGCCAGCAGCCCACTCCCAATACCCACTGAAGCTTTCTTT.

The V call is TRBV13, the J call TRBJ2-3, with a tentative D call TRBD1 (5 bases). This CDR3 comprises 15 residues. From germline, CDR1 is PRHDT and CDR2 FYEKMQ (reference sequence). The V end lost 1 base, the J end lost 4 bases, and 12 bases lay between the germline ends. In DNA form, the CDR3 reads TGTGCCAGCAGCTTAGAGGCAGGGATCGCAGATACGCAGTATTTT. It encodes CASSLEAGIADTQYF.

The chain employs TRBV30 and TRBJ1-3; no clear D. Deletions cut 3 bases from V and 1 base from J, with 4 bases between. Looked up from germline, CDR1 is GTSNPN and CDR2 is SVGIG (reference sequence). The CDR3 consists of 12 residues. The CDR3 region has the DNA TGTGCCTGGAGCCCGTCTGGAAACACCATATATTTT. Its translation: CAWSPSGNTIYF.

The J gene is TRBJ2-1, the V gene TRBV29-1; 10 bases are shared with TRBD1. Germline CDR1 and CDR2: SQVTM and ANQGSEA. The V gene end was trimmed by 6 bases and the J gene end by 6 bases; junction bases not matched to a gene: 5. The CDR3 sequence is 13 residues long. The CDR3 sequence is CSVRQGAINEQFF. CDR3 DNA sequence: TGCAGCGTGAGACAGGGGGCCATCAATGAGCAGTTCTTC.